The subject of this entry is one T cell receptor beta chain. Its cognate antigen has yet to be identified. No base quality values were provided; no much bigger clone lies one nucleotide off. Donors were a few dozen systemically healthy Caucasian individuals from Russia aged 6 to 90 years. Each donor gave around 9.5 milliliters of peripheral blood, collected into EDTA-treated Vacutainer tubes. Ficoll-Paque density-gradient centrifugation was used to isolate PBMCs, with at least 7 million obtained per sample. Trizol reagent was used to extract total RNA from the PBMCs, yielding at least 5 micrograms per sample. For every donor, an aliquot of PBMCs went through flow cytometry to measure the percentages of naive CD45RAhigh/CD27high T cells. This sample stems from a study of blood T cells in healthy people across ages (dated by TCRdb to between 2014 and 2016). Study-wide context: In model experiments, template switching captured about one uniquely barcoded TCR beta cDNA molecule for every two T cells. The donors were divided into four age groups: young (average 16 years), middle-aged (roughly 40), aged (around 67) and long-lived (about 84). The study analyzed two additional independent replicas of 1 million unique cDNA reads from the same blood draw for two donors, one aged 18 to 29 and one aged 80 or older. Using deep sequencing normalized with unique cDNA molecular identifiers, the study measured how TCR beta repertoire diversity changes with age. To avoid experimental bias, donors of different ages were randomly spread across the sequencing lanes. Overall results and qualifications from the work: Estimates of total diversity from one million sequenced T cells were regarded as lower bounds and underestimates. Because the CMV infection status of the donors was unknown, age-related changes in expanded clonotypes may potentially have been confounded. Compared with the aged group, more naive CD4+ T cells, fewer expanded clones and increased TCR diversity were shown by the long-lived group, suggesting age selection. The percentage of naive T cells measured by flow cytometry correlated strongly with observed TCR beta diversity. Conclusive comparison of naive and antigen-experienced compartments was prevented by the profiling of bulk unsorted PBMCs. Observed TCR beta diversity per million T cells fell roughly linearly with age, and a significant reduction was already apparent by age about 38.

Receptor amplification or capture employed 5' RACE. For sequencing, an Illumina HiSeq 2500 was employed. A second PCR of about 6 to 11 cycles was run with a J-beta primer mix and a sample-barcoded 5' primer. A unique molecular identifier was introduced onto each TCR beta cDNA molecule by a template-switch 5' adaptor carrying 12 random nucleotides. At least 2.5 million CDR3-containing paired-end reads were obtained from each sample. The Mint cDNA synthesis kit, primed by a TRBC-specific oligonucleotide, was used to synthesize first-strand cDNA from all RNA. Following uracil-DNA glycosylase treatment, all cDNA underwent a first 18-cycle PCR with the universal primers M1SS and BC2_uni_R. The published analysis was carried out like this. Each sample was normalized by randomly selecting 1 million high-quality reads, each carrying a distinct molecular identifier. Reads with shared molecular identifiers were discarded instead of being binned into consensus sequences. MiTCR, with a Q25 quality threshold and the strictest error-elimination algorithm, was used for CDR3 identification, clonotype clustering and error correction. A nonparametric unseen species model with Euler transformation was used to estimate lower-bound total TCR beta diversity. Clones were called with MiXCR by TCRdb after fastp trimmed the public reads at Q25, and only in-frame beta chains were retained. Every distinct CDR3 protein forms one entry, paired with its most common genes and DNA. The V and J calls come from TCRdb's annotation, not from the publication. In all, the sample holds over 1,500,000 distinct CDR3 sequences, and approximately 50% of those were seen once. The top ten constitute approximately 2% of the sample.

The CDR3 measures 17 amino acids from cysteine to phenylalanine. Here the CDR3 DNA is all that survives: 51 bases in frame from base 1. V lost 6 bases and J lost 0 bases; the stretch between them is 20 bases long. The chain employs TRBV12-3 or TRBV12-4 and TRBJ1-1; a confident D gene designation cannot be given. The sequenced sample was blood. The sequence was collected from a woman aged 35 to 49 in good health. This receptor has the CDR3 CASRSRGGNVMNTEAFF. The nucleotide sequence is TGTGCCAGCAGGTCCCGAGGAGGGAACGTCATGAACACTGAAGCTTTCTTT.